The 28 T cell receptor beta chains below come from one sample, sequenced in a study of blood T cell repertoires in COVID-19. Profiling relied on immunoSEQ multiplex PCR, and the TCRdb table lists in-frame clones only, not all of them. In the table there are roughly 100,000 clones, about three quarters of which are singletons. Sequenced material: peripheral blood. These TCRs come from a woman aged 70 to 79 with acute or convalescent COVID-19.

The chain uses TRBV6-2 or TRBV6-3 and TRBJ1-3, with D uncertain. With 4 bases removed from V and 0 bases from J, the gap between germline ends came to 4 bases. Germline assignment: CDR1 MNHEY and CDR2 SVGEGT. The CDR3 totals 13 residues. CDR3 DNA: TGTGCCAGCAGTTCCCACTCTGGAAACACCATATATTTT. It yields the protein CASSSHSGNTIYF.

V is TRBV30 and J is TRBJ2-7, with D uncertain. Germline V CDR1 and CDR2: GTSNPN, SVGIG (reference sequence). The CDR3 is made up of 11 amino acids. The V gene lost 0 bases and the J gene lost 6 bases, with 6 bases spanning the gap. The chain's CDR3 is CAWSVEFEQYF. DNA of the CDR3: TGTGCCTGGAGTGTGGAGTTCGAGCAGTACTTC.

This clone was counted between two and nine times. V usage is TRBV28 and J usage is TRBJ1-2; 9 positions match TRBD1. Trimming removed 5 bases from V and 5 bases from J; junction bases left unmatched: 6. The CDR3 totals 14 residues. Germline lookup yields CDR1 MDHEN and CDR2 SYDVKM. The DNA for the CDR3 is TGTGCCAGCAGTCCCCGGACAGGGGTATATGGCTACACCTTC. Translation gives CASSPRTGVYGYTF.

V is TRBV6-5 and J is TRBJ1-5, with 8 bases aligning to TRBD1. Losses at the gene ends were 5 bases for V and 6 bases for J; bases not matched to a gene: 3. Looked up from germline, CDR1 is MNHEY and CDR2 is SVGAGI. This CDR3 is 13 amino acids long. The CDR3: CASSQGATQPQHF. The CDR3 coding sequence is TGTGCCAGCAGTCAGGGGGCGACTCAGCCCCAGCATTTT.

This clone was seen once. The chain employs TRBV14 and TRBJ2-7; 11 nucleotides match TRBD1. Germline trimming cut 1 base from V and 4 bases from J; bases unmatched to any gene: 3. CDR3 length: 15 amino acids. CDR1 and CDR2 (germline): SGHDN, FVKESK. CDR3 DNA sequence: TGTGCCAGCAGCCAAGGGACAGGGGGCTATTACGAGCAGTACTTC. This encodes CASSQGTGGYYEQYF.

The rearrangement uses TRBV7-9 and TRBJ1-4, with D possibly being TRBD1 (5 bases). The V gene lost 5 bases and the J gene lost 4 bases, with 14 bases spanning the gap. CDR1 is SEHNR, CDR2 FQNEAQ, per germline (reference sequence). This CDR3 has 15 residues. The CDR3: CASSAQGSLNEKLFF. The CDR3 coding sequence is TGTGCCAGCAGCGCCCAGGGCAGCCTTAATGAAAAACTGTTTTTT.

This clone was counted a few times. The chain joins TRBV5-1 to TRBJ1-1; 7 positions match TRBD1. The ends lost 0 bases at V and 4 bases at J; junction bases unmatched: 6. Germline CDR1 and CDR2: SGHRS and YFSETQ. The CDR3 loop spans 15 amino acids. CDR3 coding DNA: TGCGCCAGCAGCTTGGGGACAGGAGAGGGCACTGAAGCTTTCTTT. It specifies CASSLGTGEGTEAFF.

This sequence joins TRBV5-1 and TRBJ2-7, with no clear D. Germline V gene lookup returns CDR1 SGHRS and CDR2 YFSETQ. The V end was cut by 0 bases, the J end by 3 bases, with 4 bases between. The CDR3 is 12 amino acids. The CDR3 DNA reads TGCGCCAGCAGCTTGGAGCGCTACGAGCAGTACTTC. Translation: CASSLERYEQYF. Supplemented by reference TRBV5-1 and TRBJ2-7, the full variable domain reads KAGVTQTPRYLIKTRGQQVTLSCSPISGHRSVSWYQQTPGQGLQFLFEYFSETQRNKGNFPGRFSGRQFSNSRSEMNVSTLELGDSALYLCASSLERYEQYFGPGTRLTVT.

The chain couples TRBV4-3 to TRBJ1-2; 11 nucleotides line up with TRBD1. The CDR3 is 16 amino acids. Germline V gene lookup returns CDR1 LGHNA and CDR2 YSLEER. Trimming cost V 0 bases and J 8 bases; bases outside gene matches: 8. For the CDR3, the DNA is TGCGCCAGCAGCCAAGATATAGGGACAGGGGGTTTCGGCTACACCTTC. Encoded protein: CASSQDIGTGGFGYTF.

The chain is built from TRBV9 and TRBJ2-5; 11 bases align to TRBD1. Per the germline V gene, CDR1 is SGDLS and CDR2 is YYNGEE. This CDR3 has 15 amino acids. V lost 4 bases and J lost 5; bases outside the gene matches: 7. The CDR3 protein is CASSPMGDRGETQYF. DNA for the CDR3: TGTGCCAGCAGCCCAATGGGGGACAGGGGGGAGACCCAGTACTTC.

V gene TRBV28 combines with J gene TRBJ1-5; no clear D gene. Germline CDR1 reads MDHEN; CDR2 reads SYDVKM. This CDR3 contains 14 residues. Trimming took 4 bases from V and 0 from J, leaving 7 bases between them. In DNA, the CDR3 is TGTGCCAGCAGTTCCTGGCATAGCAATCAGCCCCAGCATTTT. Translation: CASSSWHSNQPQHF.

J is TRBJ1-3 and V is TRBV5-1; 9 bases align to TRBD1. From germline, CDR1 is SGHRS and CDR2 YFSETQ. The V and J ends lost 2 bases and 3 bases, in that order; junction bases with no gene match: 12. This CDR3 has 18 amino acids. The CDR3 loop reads CASSLATAGTGHGNTIYF. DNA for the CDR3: TGCGCCAGCAGCTTAGCTACTGCCGGGACAGGGCATGGAAACACCATATATTTT. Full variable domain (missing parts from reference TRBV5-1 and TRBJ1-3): KAGVTQTPRYLIKTRGQQVTLSCSPISGHRSVSWYQQTPGQGLQFLFEYFSETQRNKGNFPGRFSGRQFSNSRSEMNVSTLELGDSALYLCASSLATAGTGHGNTIYFGEGSWLTVV.

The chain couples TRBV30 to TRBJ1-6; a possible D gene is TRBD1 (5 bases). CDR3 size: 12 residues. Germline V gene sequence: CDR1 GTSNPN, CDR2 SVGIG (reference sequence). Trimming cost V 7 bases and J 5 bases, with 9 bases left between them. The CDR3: CASDTNNSPLHF. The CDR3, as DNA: TGTGCCTCGGACACGAATAATTCACCCCTCCACTTT. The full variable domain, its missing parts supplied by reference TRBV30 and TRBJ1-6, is SQTIHQWPATLVQPVGSPLSLECTVEGTSNPNLYWYRQAAGRGLQLLFYSVGIGQISSEVPQNLSASRPQDRQFILSSKKLLLSDSGFYLCASDTNNSPLHFGNGTRLTVT.

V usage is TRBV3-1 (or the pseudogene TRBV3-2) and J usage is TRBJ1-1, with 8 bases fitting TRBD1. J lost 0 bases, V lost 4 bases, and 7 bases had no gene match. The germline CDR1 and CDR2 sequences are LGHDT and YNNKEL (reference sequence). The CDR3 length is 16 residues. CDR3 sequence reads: CASSRRQGIMNTEAFF. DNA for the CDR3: TGTGCCAGCAGCCGCCGACAGGGGATCATGAACACTGAAGCTTTCTTT.

The CDR3 protein is CASSMRTGRSTDTQYF. The DNA of the CDR3 is TGTGCCAGCAGTATGAGGACAGGGAGAAGCACAGATACGCAGTATTTT. This rearrangement joins TRBV5-8 to TRBJ2-3, with 8 bases that match TRBD1. With 5 bases clipped from V and 0 bases from J, the junction kept 8 bases outside the gene matches. The CDR3 runs to 16 residues. CDR1 is SGHTS and CDR2 is YDEGEE in the germline V gene.

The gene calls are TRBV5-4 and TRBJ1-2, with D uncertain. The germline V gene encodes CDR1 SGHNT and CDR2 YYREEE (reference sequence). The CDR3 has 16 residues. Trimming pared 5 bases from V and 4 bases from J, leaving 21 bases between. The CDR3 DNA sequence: TGTGCCAGCAGGAGGGCGCAAAGCGAAATAAGCTATGGCTACACCTTC. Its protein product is CASRRAQSEISYGYTF. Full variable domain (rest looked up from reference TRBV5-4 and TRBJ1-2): ETGVTQSPTHLIKTRGQQVTLRCSSQSGHNTVSWYQQALGQGPQFIFQYYREEENGRGNFPPRFSGLQFPNYSSELNVNALELDDSALYLCASRRAQSEISYGYTFGSGTRLTVV.

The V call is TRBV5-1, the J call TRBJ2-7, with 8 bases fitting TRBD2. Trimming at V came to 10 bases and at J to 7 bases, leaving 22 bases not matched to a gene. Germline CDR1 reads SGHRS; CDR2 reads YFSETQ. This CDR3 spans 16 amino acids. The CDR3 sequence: CARLSRWVGPGGEQYF. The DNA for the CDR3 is TGCGCCCGCTTGAGCCGTTGGGTGGGCCCGGGGGGGGAGCAGTACTTC.

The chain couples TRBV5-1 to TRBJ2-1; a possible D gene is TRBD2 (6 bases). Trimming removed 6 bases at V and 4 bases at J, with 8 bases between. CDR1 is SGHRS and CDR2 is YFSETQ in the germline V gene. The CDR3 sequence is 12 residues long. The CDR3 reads CASKAGYNEQFF. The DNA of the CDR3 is TGCGCCAGCAAGGCGGGATACAATGAGCAGTTCTTC.

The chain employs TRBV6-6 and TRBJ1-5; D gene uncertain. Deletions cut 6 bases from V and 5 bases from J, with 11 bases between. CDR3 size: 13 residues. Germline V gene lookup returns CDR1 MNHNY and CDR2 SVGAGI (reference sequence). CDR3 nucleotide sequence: TGTGCCAGCAGCCTGAACAGCCATCAGCCCCAGCATTTT. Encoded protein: CASSLNSHQPQHF.

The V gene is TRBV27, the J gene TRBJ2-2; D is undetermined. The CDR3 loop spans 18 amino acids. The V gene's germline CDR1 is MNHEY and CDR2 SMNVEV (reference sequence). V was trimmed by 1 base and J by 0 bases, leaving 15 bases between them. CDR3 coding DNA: TGTGCCAGCAGTTTATTTAAGAAGCACCCTACGAACACCGGGGAGCTGTTTTTT. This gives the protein CASSLFKKHPTNTGELFF.

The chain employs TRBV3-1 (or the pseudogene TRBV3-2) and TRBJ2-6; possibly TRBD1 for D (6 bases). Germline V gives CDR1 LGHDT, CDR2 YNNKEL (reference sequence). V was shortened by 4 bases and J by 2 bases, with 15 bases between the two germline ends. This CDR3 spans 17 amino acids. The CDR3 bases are TGTGCCAGCAGCCCAGGGGTTTTAAAGACTGGGGCCAACGTCCTGACTTTC. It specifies CASSPGVLKTGANVLTF.

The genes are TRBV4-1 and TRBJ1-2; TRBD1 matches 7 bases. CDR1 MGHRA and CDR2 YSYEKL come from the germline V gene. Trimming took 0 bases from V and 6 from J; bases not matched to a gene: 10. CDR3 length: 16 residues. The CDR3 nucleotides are TGCGCCAGCAGCCAAGACCTTGGGACAGATACGGATGGCTACACCTTC. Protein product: CASSQDLGTDTDGYTF.

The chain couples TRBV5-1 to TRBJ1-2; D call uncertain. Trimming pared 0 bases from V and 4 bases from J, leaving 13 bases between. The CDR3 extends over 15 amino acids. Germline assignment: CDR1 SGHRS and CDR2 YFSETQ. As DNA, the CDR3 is TGCGCCAGCAGCTTGGGAGACTGGAACCCCTATGGCTACACCTTC. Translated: CASSLGDWNPYGYTF.

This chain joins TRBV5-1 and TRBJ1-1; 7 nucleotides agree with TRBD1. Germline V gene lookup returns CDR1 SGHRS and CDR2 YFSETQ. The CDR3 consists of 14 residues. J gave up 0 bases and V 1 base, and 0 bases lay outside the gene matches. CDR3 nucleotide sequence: TGCGCCAGCAGCTTGACAGGGGTGAACACTGAAGCTTTCTTT. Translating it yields CASSLTGVNTEAFF.

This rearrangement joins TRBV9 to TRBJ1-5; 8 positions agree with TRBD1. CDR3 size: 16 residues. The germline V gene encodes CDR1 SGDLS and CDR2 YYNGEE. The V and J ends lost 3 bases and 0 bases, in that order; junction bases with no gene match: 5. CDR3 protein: CASSAGQGYSNQPQHF. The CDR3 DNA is TGTGCCAGCAGCGCAGGACAGGGTTATAGCAATCAGCCCCAGCATTTT.

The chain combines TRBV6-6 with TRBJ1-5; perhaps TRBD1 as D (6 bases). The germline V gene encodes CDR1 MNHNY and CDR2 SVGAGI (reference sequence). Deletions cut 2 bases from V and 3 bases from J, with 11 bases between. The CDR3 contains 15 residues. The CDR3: CASSYPTGPNQPQHF. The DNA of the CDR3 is TGTGCCAGCAGTTACCCGACAGGCCCCAATCAGCCCCAGCATTTT.

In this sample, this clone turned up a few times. The CDR3 region is CASSPSPGQINQPQHF. DNA for the CDR3: TGCGCCAGCAGCCCATCGCCGGGACAGATCAATCAGCCCCAGCATTTT. The genes are TRBV5-1 and TRBJ1-5; 7 bases fit TRBD1. This CDR3 comprises 16 residues. Germline CDR1 reads SGHRS; CDR2 reads YFSETQ. With V trimmed by 4 bases and J by 3 bases, 10 bases remained unmatched.

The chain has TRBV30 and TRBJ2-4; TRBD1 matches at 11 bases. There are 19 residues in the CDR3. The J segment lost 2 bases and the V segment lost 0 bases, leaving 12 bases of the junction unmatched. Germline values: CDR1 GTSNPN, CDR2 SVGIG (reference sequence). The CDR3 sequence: CAWSVRTGGADGSKNIQYF. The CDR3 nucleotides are TGTGCCTGGAGTGTAAGGACAGGGGGCGCGGATGGGTCCAAAAACATTCAGTACTTC.